This TCR beta chain was documented in a study of control samples from healthy donors and cancer patients. Clones were read by immunoSEQ multiplex PCR, and TCRdb kept only the in-frame ones, dropping some. Of more than 85,000 clones detected, 90% to 95% appear once; the ten largest clones hold 2% to 2.5%. Germline V lookup: CDR1 MNHEY, CDR2 SMNVEV (reference sequence). The CDR3 sequence is 13 residues long. The V gene end was trimmed by 2 bases and the J gene end by 3 bases; junction bases not matched to a gene: 0. The chain carries TRBV27 and TRBJ2-7; 8 nucleotides match TRBD1. This receptor was taken from a woman younger than 35 in good health. Input material: blood. CDR3 nucleotide sequence: TGTGCCAGCAGTTTAGACAGGGGCTACGAGCAGTACTTC. Its protein product is CASSLDRGYEQYF.